The 17 T cell receptor beta chains below come from one sample, sequenced in a study of cytomegalovirus exposure and HLA in healthy donors. The PCR ran on 60 Vbeta and 13 Jbeta primers. TCRdb keeps only in-frame clones here, not all; method: immunoSEQ multiplex PCR. In the table there are 120,000 or so clones, around four fifths of which are singletons. Sequenced input: PBMCs. The receptor set was obtained from a young man in good health and CMV-seropositive.

The CDR3 DNA sequence: TGCGCCAGCGCGACAGGGGGCATGAACACTGAAGCTTTCTTT. This encodes CASATGGMNTEAFF. This chain uses TRBV5-1 with TRBJ1-1; TRBD1 agrees at 10 bases. The CDR3 covers 14 residues. Germline assignment: CDR1 SGHRS and CDR2 YFSETQ. With 7 bases clipped from V and 0 bases from J, the junction kept 3 bases outside the gene matches.

The chain recombines TRBV29-1 with TRBJ2-7, with 7 bases fitting TRBD1. The length of the CDR3 is 14 residues. The junction had 10 bases not matched to a gene; V was cut back by 1 base and J by 7 bases. Germline V gives CDR1 SQVTM, CDR2 ANQGSEA. The CDR3 spells CSVEGPDRAREQYF. Here the CDR3 DNA reads TGCAGCGTTGAAGGGCCTGACAGGGCCCGAGAGCAGTACTTC.

The chain employs TRBV2 and TRBJ2-1, with 8 bases fitting TRBD2. Germline V gene data show CDR1 as SNHLY and CDR2 as FYNNEI. Trimming at V came to 5 bases and at J to 10 bases, leaving 1 base not matched to a gene. The CDR3 runs 11 residues. In nucleotides, the CDR3 is TGTGCCAGCAGTCGGGAGGGGGAGCAGTTCTTC. This codes for CASSREGEQFF. The whole variable domain, filled in from reference TRBV2 and TRBJ2-1, reads EPEVTQTPSHQVTQMGQEVILRCVPISNHLYFYWYRQILGQKVEFLVSFYNNEISEKSEIFDDQFSVERPDGSNFTLKIRSTKLEDSAMYFCASSREGEQFFGPGTRLTVL.

The chain combines TRBV11-3 with TRBJ2-2; a weak D match, TRBD1 (6 bases). This CDR3 spans 14 amino acids. V was clipped by 4 bases and J by 6 bases, with 12 bases between them. The germline V gene encodes CDR1 SGHNT and CDR2 YENEEA. The CDR3 reads CASSSYRDAGELFF. The CDR3 DNA is TGTGCCAGCAGCTCCTACAGGGACGCCGGGGAGCTGTTTTTT.

The chain uses TRBV18 and TRBJ1-1; 8 nucleotides agree with TRBD1. J lost 3 bases, V lost 5 bases, and 2 bases had no gene match. Germline V gene data show CDR1 as KGHSH and CDR2 as LQKENI. CDR3 length equals 13 residues. Here the CDR3 DNA reads TGTGCCAGCTCAGCACAGGGGGACACTGAAGCTTTCTTT. Translation gives CASSAQGDTEAFF.

Written as DNA, the CDR3 is TGTGCCAGCAGGAAACCTGGGACAGGGGTGCAGTTCTTC. It yields the protein CASRKPGTGVQFF. V and J are TRBV13 and TRBJ2-1; 10 bases fit TRBD1. Germline V lookup: CDR1 PRHDT, CDR2 FYEKMQ (reference sequence). Trimming at V came to 6 bases and at J to 12 bases, leaving 8 bases not matched to a gene. The CDR3 is 13 amino acids. The full variable domain, in which reference TRBV13 and TRBJ2-1 provide the parts outside the CDR3, is AAGVIQSPRHLIKEKRETATLKCYPIPRHDTVYWYQQGPGQDPQFLISFYEKMQSDKGSIPDRFSAQQFSDYHSELNMSSLELGDSALYFCASRKPGTGVQFFGPGTRLTVL.

This clone was seen once. The V and J genes are TRBV23-1 and TRBJ2-1, with 9 nucleotides matching TRBD1. TRBV23-1 qualifies as an ORF whose function is uncertain. This CDR3 has 14 residues. The V and J ends lost 3 bases and 5 bases, in that order; junction bases with no gene match: 2. The CDR3 bases are TGCGCCAGCAGTCAGGACAGGGGCGACAATGAGCAGTTCTTC. It yields the protein CASSQDRGDNEQFF.

This clone was recorded once. The chain couples TRBV13 to TRBJ1-2; the D gene is possibly TRBD1 (6 bases). There are 15 residues in the CDR3. Trimming removed 1 base from V and 4 bases from J, with 13 bases in between. Germline V CDR1 and CDR2: PRHDT, FYEKMQ (reference sequence). As DNA, the CDR3 is TGTGCCAGCAGCTTAGATGGGGGCGGTGTCTATGGCTACACCTTC. Protein: CASSLDGGGVYGYTF. The full variable domain, completed using reference TRBV13 and TRBJ1-2, is AAGVIQSPRHLIKEKRETATLKCYPIPRHDTVYWYQQGPGQDPQFLISFYEKMQSDKGSIPDRFSAQQFSDYHSELNMSSLELGDSALYFCASSLDGGGVYGYTFGSGTRLTVV.

CDR3 DNA: TGTGCCAGCACCTCCCCGAGACAGGGGATTTCCGAGCAGTACTTC. Residues: CASTSPRQGISEQYF. The chain recombines TRBV2 with TRBJ2-7, with TRBD1 matching over 8 bases. Germline V lookup: CDR1 SNHLY, CDR2 FYNNEI. This CDR3 contains 15 residues. Trimming cost V 7 bases and J 6 bases; bases outside gene matches: 14.

V gene TRBV11-3 combines with J gene TRBJ2-7; 11 bases are a match to TRBD2. The V gene end was trimmed by 5 bases and the J gene end by 5 bases; junction bases not matched to a gene: 5. The length of the CDR3 is 14 residues. Germline lookup yields CDR1 SGHNT and CDR2 YENEEA. CDR3 protein: CASSPRTSGHEQYF. CDR3 nucleotides: TGTGCCAGCAGCCCGAGGACTAGCGGGCACGAGCAGTACTTC.

The genes are TRBV5-6 and TRBJ2-5, with 8 bases that match TRBD1. The CDR3 totals 13 residues. Germline lookup yields CDR1 SGHDT and CDR2 YYEEEE. The V and J ends lost 4 bases and 4 bases, in that order; junction bases with no gene match: 3. CDR3 residues: CASSQQGGETQYF. The CDR3 DNA reads TGTGCCAGCAGCCAACAGGGGGGAGAGACCCAGTACTTC.

The chain combines TRBV19 with TRBJ2-1; 8 bases are shared with TRBD2. The V and J ends lost 5 bases and 2 bases, in that order; junction bases with no gene match: 2. There are 14 residues in the CDR3. Per the germline V gene, CDR1 is LNHDA and CDR2 is SQIVND (reference sequence). Written as DNA, the CDR3 is TGTGCCAGTAGTTCGGGGGGGCCCTACAATGAGCAGTTCTTC. Its protein product is CASSSGGPYNEQFF.

This rearrangement joins TRBV5-8 to TRBJ1-4; TRBD1 matches 7 bases. The germline V gene encodes CDR1 SGHTS and CDR2 YDEGEE. The CDR3 runs 15 residues. V trimming: 2 bases; J trimming: 8 bases; junction bases outside the gene matches: 9. This CDR3 reads CASSFFGTVEEKLFF. The CDR3 DNA reads as TGTGCCAGCAGCTTTTTTGGGACAGTCGAGGAAAAACTGTTTTTT. The whole variable domain, remainder taken from reference TRBV5-8 and TRBJ1-4, is EAGVTQSPTHLIKTRGQQATLRCSPISGHTSVYWYQQALGLGLQFLLWYDEGEERNRGNFPPRFSGRQFPNYSSELNVNALELEDSALYLCASSFFGTVEEKLFFGSGTQLSVL.

The V call is TRBV4-1, the J call TRBJ2-3, with 12 bases aligning to TRBD2. Germline assignment: CDR1 MGHRA and CDR2 YSYEKL. V lost 0 bases to trimming and J lost 8 bases; unmatched junction nucleotides: 6. This CDR3 comprises 16 residues. CDR3 loop: CASSQDGASGGATQYF. CDR3 DNA: TGCGCCAGCAGCCAAGATGGGGCTAGCGGGGGGGCTACGCAGTATTTT.

The chain couples TRBV6-1 to TRBJ2-3; TRBD2 matches 10 bases. CDR1 MNHNS and CDR2 SASEGT come from the germline V gene. Unmatched junction bases numbered 4, after V lost 7 bases and J lost 3 bases. CDR3 length: 14 amino acids. As DNA, the CDR3 is TGTGCCAGCACTAGCGGGGGAGGTACAGATACGCAGTATTTT. Translating gives CASTSGGGTDTQYF.

Only a few counts were recorded for this clone. J is TRBJ1-1 and V is TRBV11-2, with unresolved D. Germline CDR1 reads SGHAT; CDR2 reads FQNNGV. The CDR3 has 11 amino acids. Trimming shortened V by 5 bases and J by 7 bases, and 8 bases separated the two germline ends. The CDR3 DNA sequence: TGTGCCAGCAGCGAACAAGTTGAAGCTTTCTTT. This gives the protein CASSEQVEAFF.

The chain carries TRBV6-4 and TRBJ2-3; 10 bases fit TRBD2. V was pared by 0 bases and J by 0 bases, with 0 bases of the junction left unmatched. This CDR3 region has 16 residues. Germline CDR1 and CDR2: MRHNA and SNTAGT. In nucleotides, the CDR3 is TGTGCCAGCAGTGACTCAGCGGGGGGGAGCACAGATACGCAGTATTTT. It yields the protein CASSDSAGGSTDTQYF.